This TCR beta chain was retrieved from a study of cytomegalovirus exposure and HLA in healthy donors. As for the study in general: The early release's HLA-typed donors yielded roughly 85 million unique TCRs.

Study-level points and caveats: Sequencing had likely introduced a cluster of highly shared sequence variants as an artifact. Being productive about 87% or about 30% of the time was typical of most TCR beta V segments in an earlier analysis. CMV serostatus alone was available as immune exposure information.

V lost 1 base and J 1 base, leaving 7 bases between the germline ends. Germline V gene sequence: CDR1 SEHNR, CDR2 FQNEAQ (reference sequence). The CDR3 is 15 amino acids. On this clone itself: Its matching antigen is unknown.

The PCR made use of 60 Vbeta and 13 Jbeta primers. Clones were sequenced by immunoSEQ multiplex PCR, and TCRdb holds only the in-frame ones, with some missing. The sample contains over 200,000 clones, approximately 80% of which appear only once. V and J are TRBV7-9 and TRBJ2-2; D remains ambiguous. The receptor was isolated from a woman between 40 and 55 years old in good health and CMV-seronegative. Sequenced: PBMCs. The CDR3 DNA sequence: TGTGCCAGCAGCTTAGGGCGGTTGAACACCGGGGAGCTGTTTTTT. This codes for CASSLGRLNTGELFF.